This T cell receptor (beta chain) is drawn from a study of identical twins. V was trimmed by 4 bases and J by 0 bases, leaving 10 bases between them. The CDR3 is made up of 15 amino acids. In TCRdb, the 5' RACE reads were re-called with MiXCR into one record per CDR3 protein. Here the sample spans 200,000 to 250,000 distinct CDR3 sequences, roughly 13% being singletons. In its sample, this clonotype was seen many times. Its antigen remains unidentified. Whole-study findings and limits: Modeled out-of-frame TCR alpha sharing in monozygotic twins fell below observed levels. Abundant beta clonotypes from cord blood had fewer insertions, unlike memory repertoires, which showed none. Twins' surplus sharing was weaker for beta out-of-frame sequences.

This same sample was also taken into another study, of yellow fever vaccine responses in identical twins.

This chain uses TRBV12-3 or TRBV12-4 with TRBJ2-1, with D possibly TRBD1 on 6 matching bases. This sequence originates from a woman younger than 35 in good health. Sample: memory (CD45RO+) T cells sorted from blood. The CDR3 sequence: CASSSPDSSYNEQFF. The CDR3 DNA reads as TGTGCCAGCAGTTCCCCGGACAGCTCCTACAATGAGCAGTTCTTC.